The 15 T cell receptor beta chains below all came from one sample that was sequenced in a study of Ad26.COV2.S vaccination and SARS-CoV-2 variants. Method: immunoSEQ multiplex PCR; TCRdb's copy keeps in-frame clones and lacks some. The profile shows just over 350,000 clones, about 91% of them singletons. Sequencing was performed on peripheral blood, taken after recovery from COVID-19. All receptors derive from a human donor who had recovered from COVID-19.

The rearrangement uses TRBV7-8 and TRBJ1-2; 7 nucleotides match TRBD1. The CDR3 length is 16 residues. The V gene end was trimmed by 6 bases and the J gene end by 4 bases; junction bases not matched to a gene: 14. Per the germline V gene, CDR1 is SGHVS and CDR2 is FQNEAQ. As DNA, the CDR3 is TGTGCCAGCAGTCCAAAACAGGGGCAGGGAGGCTATGGCTACACCTTC. Amino acid sequence: CASSPKQGQGGYGYTF. The variable domain in full, completed from reference TRBV7-8 and TRBJ1-2, reads GAGVSQSPRYKVAKRGQDVALRCDPISGHVSLFWYQQALGQGPEFLTYFQNEAQLDKSGLPSDRFFAERPEGSVSTLKIQRTQQEDSAVYLCASSPKQGQGGYGYTFGSGTRLTVV.

To note about this clone: Other DNA sequences in the sample encode the same CDR3. The chain uses TRBV5-1 and TRBJ1-5; the D is unclear. Germline V lookup: CDR1 SGHRS, CDR2 YFSETQ. The CDR3 is 14 amino acids. V lost 0 bases and J lost 2, with 6 bases in between. CDR3 region: CASSLGGGNQPQHF. The CDR3 DNA sequence: TGCGCCAGCAGCTTGGGAGGCGGCAATCAGCCCCAGCATTTT.

This rearrangement joins TRBV19 to TRBJ1-3; D is perhaps TRBD1 (6 bases). The CDR3 extends over 15 amino acids. Between the trimmed V and J ends, which lost 5 bases and 1 base, there was a span of 12 bases. Germline assignment: CDR1 LNHDA and CDR2 SQIVND (reference sequence). The CDR3 loop reads CASSPRTASGNTIYF. The CDR3 bases are TGTGCCAGTAGTCCCCGGACAGCTTCTGGAAACACCATATATTTT. Combining the CDR3 with reference TRBV19 and TRBJ1-3 gives the whole variable domain DGGITQSPKYLFRKEGQNVTLSCEQNLNHDAMYWYRQDPGQGLRLIYYSQIVNDFQKGDIAEGYSVSREKKESFPLTVTSAQKNPTAFYLCASSPRTASGNTIYFGEGSWLTVV.

The sample holds one count of this clone. The V and J genes are TRBV29-1 and TRBJ1-2; D is unclear. CDR1 and CDR2 from the germline V gene are SQVTM and ANQGSEA. CDR3 size: 13 residues. Trimming removed 4 bases at V and 4 bases at J, with 13 bases between. The CDR3 is CSVGTSDRYGYTF. Here the CDR3 DNA reads TGCAGCGTTGGGACTTCGGATCGCTATGGCTACACCTTC.

The rearrangement links TRBV5-8 to TRBJ2-4; tentatively, D is TRBD1 or TRBD2 (5 bases each). Germline CDR1 and CDR2: SGHTS and YDEGEE. V lost 2 bases to trimming and J lost 6 bases, with 18 bases between them. The length of the CDR3 is 16 residues. CDR3 nucleotides: TGTGCCAGCAGCTTCAGGGTGGAAAAGAGGGGAAACATTCAGTACTTC. Amino acid sequence: CASSFRVEKRGNIQYF.

The chain couples TRBV13 to TRBJ2-2; 7 positions agree with TRBD1. This CDR3 is 19 amino acids long. V trimming: 5 bases; J trimming: 4 bases; junction bases outside the gene matches: 19. Germline V gives CDR1 PRHDT, CDR2 FYEKMQ (reference sequence). CDR3 residues: CASSIRRGPKQRATGELFF. The CDR3 nucleotides are TGTGCCAGCAGCATTAGAAGGGGGCCTAAACAGCGAGCCACCGGGGAGCTGTTTTTT.

The chain is built from TRBV6-6 and TRBJ1-4; no firm D call. The CDR3 length is 15 residues. Germline CDR1 reads MNHNY; CDR2 reads SVGAGI (reference sequence). Trimming shortened V by 4 bases and J by 7 bases, and 16 bases separated the two germline ends. This chain's CDR3 is CASSSLTQVGEKLFF. The CDR3 DNA follows: TGTGCCAGCAGTTCCCTGACCCAGGTCGGTGAAAAACTGTTTTTT.

V is TRBV5-1 and J is TRBJ2-3; 8 bases match TRBD2. Germline V gene sequence: CDR1 SGHRS, CDR2 YFSETQ. The length of the CDR3 is 14 residues. V was clipped by 2 bases and J by 3 bases; unmatched bases: 2. The CDR3 is CASSFGLATDTQYF. Written as DNA, the CDR3 is TGCGCCAGCAGCTTCGGACTAGCAACAGATACGCAGTATTTT.

In its sample, this clone was seen once. The chain recombines TRBV6-5 with TRBJ2-2; the D is unclear. V was trimmed by 0 bases and J by 3 bases, leaving 8 bases between them. The CDR3 extends over 15 amino acids. The germline V gene encodes CDR1 MNHEY and CDR2 SVGAGI. CDR3 DNA: TGTGCCAGCAGTTACTCGTCTTGGGACACCGGGGAGCTGTTTTTT. The encoded protein is CASSYSSWDTGELFF.

This chain joins TRBV12-5 and TRBJ1-5; D perhaps matches TRBD1 (6 bases). CDR1 is LGHNT, CDR2 FRNRAP, per germline. Trimming pared 5 bases from V and 0 bases from J, leaving 17 bases between. The CDR3 consists of 17 residues. As DNA, the CDR3 is TGTGCTAGTGGTCACCCCGGACAGAAATATAGCAATCAGCCCCAGCATTTT. The encoded protein is CASGHPGQKYSNQPQHF.

The gene calls are TRBV7-2 and TRBJ2-2; D is possibly TRBD1 (5 bases). This CDR3 is 16 amino acids long. The germline gives CDR1 SGHTA, CDR2 FQGNSA. V was cut by 4 bases and J by 7 bases, with 19 bases left in between. Here the CDR3 DNA reads TGTGCCAGCAGCTCTTGGGTAGGGGTGCGTGGCGGGGAGCTGTTTTTT. It translates to CASSSWVGVRGGELFF.

The rearrangement uses TRBV6-2 or TRBV6-3 and TRBJ1-5; D call uncertain. The germline V gene has CDR1 MNHEY and CDR2 SVGEGT. The CDR3 runs 13 residues. V gave up 2 bases and J gave up 7 bases, with 9 bases separating them. The CDR3 region is CASSYAGLQPQHF. The CDR3 nucleotides read TGTGCCAGCAGTTACGCCGGGTTACAGCCCCAGCATTTT.

The chain employs TRBV7-9 and TRBJ2-1; the match to TRBD2 covers 13 bases. The trim removed 6 bases at V and 0 bases at J, leaving 8 bases unmatched. CDR3 length: 18 amino acids. Per germline, CDR1 SEHNR and CDR2 FQNEAQ (reference sequence). This CDR3 is CASRVGLAGASSYNEQFF. In DNA, the CDR3 is TGTGCCAGCAGAGTTGGACTAGCGGGGGCGAGCTCCTACAATGAGCAGTTCTTC. The whole variable domain, remainder taken from reference TRBV7-9 and TRBJ2-1, is DTGVSQNPRHKITKRGQNVTFRCDPISEHNRLYWYRQTLGQGPEFLTYFQNEAQLEKSRLLSDRFSAERPKGSFSTLEIQRTEQGDSAMYLCASRVGLAGASSYNEQFFGPGTRLTVL.

The rearrangement uses TRBV19 and TRBJ2-2; 9 bases are a match to TRBD1. The ends lost 5 bases at V and 5 bases at J; junction bases unmatched: 6. From germline, CDR1 is LNHDA and CDR2 SQIVND (reference sequence). The CDR3 is made up of 15 amino acids. The CDR3 loop is CASSLQGAFTGELFF. The CDR3 region has the DNA TGTGCCAGTAGTTTACAGGGGGCATTTACCGGGGAGCTGTTTTTT.

The V call is TRBV5-6, the J call TRBJ1-5; D ambiguous. V was clipped by 0 bases and J by 5 bases, with 9 bases between them. The CDR3 length is 14 residues. Looked up from germline, CDR1 is SGHDT and CDR2 is YYEEEE. In nucleotides, the CDR3 is TGTGCCAGCAGCTTGGGCTTAAGAGATCAGCCCCAGCATTTT. Encoded protein: CASSLGLRDQPQHF.